This TCR beta chain originates from a study of radiotherapy plus CTLA-4 blockade in lung cancer. Looking at the study overall: Overall, 18% of patients showed an objective response, while 25% to 40% attained disease control.

The germline V gene encodes CDR1 MGHDK and CDR2 SYGVNS. CDR3 length equals 13 residues. The V gene end was trimmed by 9 bases and the J gene end by 5 bases; junction bases not matched to a gene: 10. Assay used: immunoSEQ multiplex PCR; TCRdb lists only in-frame clones, some missing. The table has under 95,000 clones, 70% to 85% seen once. Findings of the study overall: The best predictor of response was reported to be early blood T cell clone dynamics, with interferon-beta. After treatment with radiotherapy plus ipilimumab, TCR clones that came from the tumor expanded in blood.

Regarding this clone: Antigen unknown.

People whose metastatic non-small-cell lung cancer was chemo-refractory got focal radiation along with CTLA-4 blockade by ipilimumab. The source of this sequence is a human donor with non-small cell lung cancer who had stable disease on radiotherapy plus ipilimumab. The V gene is TRBV25-1, the J gene TRBJ2-7; the match to TRBD1 covers 7 bases. This sample comprised peripheral blood, obtained from a patient treated with radiotherapy plus ipilimumab. The CDR3, as DNA: TGTGCCAGTCGACAGGGAAGAGGGAACGAGCAGTACTTC. Protein product: CASRQGRGNEQYF.